This T cell receptor (beta chain) is drawn from a study of T cells in localized non-small cell lung cancer. A remark on this clone: Its target is not known.

Sequencing was performed with immunoSEQ multiplex PCR; in TCRdb, only in-frame clones are kept and a portion is missing. The top ten hold 3.5% to 5% of the sample, which has over 20,000 clones, about 91% seen once. The germline V gene encodes CDR1 SNHLY and CDR2 FYNNEI. The CDR3 has 15 amino acids. Trimming left V 1 base short and J 4 bases short, with 14 bases between. Study findings and constraints: Within adjacent lung there appeared a median approximately 57 of the top 100 tumor clones. Patients showing higher blood T cell density tended to see longer overall survival. Clonality of T cells reached its maximum in uninvolved adjacent lung, surpassing tumor.

The source of this sequence is a female donor older than 55 with stage II squamous cell lung carcinoma. V usage is TRBV2 and J usage is TRBJ2-7, with D possibly called TRBD1 or TRBD2 (5 bases each). The sequenced sample was peripheral blood, obtained before any cancer treatment. For the CDR3, the DNA is TGTGCCAGCAGTGAAGGTGGGGACGAGGGTTACGAGCAGTACTTC. Translating gives CASSEGGDEGYEQYF.